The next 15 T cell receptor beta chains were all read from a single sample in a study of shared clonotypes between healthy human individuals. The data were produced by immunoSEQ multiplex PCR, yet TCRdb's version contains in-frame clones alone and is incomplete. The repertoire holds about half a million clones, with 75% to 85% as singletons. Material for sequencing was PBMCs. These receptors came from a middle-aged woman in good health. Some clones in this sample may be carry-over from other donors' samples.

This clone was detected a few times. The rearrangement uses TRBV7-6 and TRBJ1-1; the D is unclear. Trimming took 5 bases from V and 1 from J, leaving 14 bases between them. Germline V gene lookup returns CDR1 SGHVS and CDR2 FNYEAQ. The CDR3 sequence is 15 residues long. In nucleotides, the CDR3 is TGTGCCAGCAGCCAAAAGAGCCGGCGGAACACTGAAGCTTTCTTT. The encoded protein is CASSQKSRRNTEAFF.

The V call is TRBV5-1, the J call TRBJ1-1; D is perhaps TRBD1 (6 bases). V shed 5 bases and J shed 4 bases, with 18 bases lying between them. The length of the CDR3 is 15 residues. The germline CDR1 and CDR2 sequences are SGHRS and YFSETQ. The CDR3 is CASSLNPGGGTEAFF. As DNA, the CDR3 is TGCGCCAGCAGTCTCAACCCCGGGGGCGGCACTGAAGCTTTCTTT.

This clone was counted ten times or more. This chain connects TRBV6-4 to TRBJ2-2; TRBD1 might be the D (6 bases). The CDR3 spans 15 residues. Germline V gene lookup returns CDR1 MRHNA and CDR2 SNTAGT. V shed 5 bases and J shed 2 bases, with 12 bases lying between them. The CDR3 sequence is CASSTTGDNTGELFF. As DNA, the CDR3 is TGTGCCAGCAGTACGACAGGAGATAACACCGGGGAGCTGTTTTTT.

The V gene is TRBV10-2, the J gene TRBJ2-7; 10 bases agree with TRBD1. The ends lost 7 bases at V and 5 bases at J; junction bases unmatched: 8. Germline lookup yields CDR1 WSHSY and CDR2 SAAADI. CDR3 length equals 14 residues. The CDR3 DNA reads TGCGCCAGCAAGGGACAGGGGACCGCACACGAGCAGTACTTC. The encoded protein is CASKGQGTAHEQYF.

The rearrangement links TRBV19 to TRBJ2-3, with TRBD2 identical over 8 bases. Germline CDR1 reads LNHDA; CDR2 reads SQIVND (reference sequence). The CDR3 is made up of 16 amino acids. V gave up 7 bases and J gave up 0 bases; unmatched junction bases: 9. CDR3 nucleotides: TGTGCCAGTACCCGTTTCCCGGGAGGGAGCACAGATACGCAGTATTTT. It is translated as CASTRFPGGSTDTQYF.

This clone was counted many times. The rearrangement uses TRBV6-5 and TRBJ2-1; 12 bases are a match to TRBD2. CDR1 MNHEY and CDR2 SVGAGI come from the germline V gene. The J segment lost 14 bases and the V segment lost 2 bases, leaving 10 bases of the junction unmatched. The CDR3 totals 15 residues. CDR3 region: CASSYGWASGREEFF. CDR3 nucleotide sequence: TGTGCCAGCAGTTACGGTTGGGCTAGCGGGAGGGAGGAGTTCTTC.

The CDR3 loop is CASSSPRVAGELFF. The DNA for the CDR3 is TGTGCCAGCAGTTCCCCAAGAGTAGCCGGGGAGCTGTTTTTT. This sequence joins TRBV28 and TRBJ2-2; D gene uncertain. CDR3 size: 14 residues. Deletions cut 4 bases from V and 6 bases from J, with 12 bases between. CDR1 MDHEN and CDR2 SYDVKM come from the germline V gene.

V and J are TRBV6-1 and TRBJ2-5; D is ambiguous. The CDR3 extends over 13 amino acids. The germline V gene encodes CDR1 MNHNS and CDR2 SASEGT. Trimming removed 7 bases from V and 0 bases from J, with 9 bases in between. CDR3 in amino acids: CASNELYQETQYF. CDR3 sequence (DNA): TGTGCCAGCAATGAGCTGTACCAAGAGACCCAGTACTTC.

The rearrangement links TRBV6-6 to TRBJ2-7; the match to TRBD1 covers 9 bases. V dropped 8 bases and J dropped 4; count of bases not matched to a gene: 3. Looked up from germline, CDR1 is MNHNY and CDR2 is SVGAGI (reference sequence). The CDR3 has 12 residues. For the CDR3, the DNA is TGTGCCAGCGCGACAGGGGGATACGAGCAGTACTTC. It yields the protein CASATGGYEQYF.

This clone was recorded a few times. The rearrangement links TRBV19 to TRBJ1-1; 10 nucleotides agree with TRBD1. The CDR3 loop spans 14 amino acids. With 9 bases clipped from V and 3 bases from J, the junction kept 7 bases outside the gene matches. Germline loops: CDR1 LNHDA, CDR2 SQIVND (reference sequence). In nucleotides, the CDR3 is TGTGCCAGGCTGACAGGGGGCAGAGACACTGAAGCTTTCTTT. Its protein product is CARLTGGRDTEAFF.

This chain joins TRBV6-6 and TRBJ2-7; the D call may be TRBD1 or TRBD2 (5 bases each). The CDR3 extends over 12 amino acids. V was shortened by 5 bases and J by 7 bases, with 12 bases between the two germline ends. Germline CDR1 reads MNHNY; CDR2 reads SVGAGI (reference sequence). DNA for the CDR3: TGTGCCAGCAGTGGGGGTCTCCGGGAGCAGTACTTC. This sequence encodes CASSGGLREQYF.

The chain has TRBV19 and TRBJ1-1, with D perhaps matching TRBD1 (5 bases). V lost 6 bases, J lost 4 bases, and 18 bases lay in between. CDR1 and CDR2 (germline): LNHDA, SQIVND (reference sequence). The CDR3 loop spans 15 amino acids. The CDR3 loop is CASREQARGRTEAFF. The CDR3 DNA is TGTGCCAGTAGAGAACAAGCCCGGGGCCGCACTGAAGCTTTCTTT.

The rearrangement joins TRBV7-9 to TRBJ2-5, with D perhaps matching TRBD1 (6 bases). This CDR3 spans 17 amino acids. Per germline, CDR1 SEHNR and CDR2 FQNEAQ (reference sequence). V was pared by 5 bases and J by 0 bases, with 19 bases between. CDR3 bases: TGTGCCAGCAGCATTGGGGTGGGGGCCACGAACCAAGAGACCCAGTACTTC. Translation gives CASSIGVGATNQETQYF.

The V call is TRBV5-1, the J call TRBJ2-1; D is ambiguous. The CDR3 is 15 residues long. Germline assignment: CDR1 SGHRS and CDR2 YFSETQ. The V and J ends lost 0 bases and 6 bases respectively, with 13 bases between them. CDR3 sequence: CASSLANPVSNEQFF. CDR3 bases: TGCGCCAGCAGCTTGGCCAATCCCGTCTCCAATGAGCAGTTCTTC. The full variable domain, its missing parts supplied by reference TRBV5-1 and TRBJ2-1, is KAGVTQTPRYLIKTRGQQVTLSCSPISGHRSVSWYQQTPGQGLQFLFEYFSETQRNKGNFPGRFSGRQFSNSRSEMNVSTLELGDSALYLCASSLANPVSNEQFFGPGTRLTVL.

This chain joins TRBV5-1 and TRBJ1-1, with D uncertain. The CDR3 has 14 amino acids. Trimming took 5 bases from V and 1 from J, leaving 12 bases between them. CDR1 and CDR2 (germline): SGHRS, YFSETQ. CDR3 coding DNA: TGCGCCAGCAGTTATGACGGATGGAACACTGAAGCTTTCTTT. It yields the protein CASSYDGWNTEAFF. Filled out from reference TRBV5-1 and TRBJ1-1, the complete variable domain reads KAGVTQTPRYLIKTRGQQVTLSCSPISGHRSVSWYQQTPGQGLQFLFEYFSETQRNKGNFPGRFSGRQFSNSRSEMNVSTLELGDSALYLCASSYDGWNTEAFFGQGTRLTVV.